A single sample is the source of the 7 T cell receptor beta chains below, sequenced in a study of response to subunit inactivated influenza vaccine. In TCRdb, the RT-PCR reads were re-called with MiXCR into one record per CDR3 protein. The sample yields about 620,000 distinct CDR3 sequences, about 10% seen once. The source was PBMCs from blood, collected on the day of vaccination. The source is a man aged 45-60 years who received an inactivated influenza vaccine.

This clonotype was counted a few times. The rearrangement links TRBV20-1 to TRBJ2-7; D is perhaps TRBD1 (6 bases). Germline V lookup: CDR1 DFQATT, CDR2 SNEGSKA (reference sequence). The V gene lost 6 bases and the J gene lost 3 bases, with 18 bases spanning the gap. The CDR3 sequence is 14 residues long. In DNA form, the CDR3 reads TGCAGTGCCACCCGCCCCTTAGGGGGCTACGAGCAGTACTTC. This encodes CSATRPLGGYEQYF.

This clonotype was detected only a few times. The chain combines TRBV20-1 with TRBJ2-7, with no clear D. The germline V gene encodes CDR1 DFQATT and CDR2 SNEGSKA (reference sequence). V shed 5 bases and J shed 1 base, with 9 bases lying between them. This CDR3 is 12 amino acids long. As DNA, the CDR3 is TGCAGTGCTCTCGACGGGTCCTACGAGCAGTACTTC. Residues: CSALDGSYEQYF.

For this clonotype: One end of the junction fails to match germline, which may point to a read error. The CDR3 loop is CASSDSGGGPTNTQYF. Here the CDR3 DNA reads TGTGCCAGCAGTGACTCGGGGGGTGGTCCCACAAATACGCAGTATTTT. This chain links TRBV6-4 with TRBJ2-3, with D perhaps matching TRBD2 (6 bases). The CDR3 consists of 16 residues. Germline values: CDR1 MRHNA, CDR2 SNTAGT.

This clonotype was observed a handful of times. This chain joins TRBV4-1 and TRBJ2-2, with D possibly matching TRBD2 (5 bases). Germline assignment: CDR1 MGHRA and CDR2 YSYEKL. With 4 bases removed from V and 3 bases from J, the gap between germline ends came to 24 bases. The CDR3 extends over 19 amino acids. The CDR3: CASSPLVAGHLKDTGELFF. CDR3 coding DNA: TGCGCCAGCAGCCCCCTTGTTGCGGGCCACCTTAAGGACACCGGGGAGCTGTTTTTT.

The V call is TRBV3-1, the J call TRBJ1-6; D is undetermined. Trimming left V 6 bases short and J 4 bases short, with 10 bases between. CDR1 LGHDT and CDR2 YNNKEL come from the germline V gene (reference sequence). The CDR3 length is 14 residues. The CDR3 loop is CASREAVYNSPLHF. The CDR3 bases are TGTGCCAGCAGGGAAGCCGTGTATAATTCACCCCTCCACTTT.

The table lists this clonotype with a few counts. The chain couples TRBV4-2 to TRBJ2-1; 10 positions match TRBD2. The CDR3 is 15 amino acids. Germline V gene sequence: CDR1 LGHNA, CDR2 YNFKEQ. J was trimmed by 15 bases and V by 4 bases; bases with no gene match: 15. DNA for the CDR3: TGTGCCAGCAGCCCCCACTGGACTAGCGGAGCCGAGGCGTTCTTC. Its protein product is CASSPHWTSGAEAFF.

The table lists this clonotype with a few counts. The CDR3 loop is CASSLSGGGGNEQFF. The DNA for the CDR3 is TGCGCCAGCAGCTTATCAGGGGGCGGTGGCAATGAGCAGTTCTTC. The V gene is TRBV5-1, the J gene TRBJ2-1, with 8 nucleotides matching TRBD1. Germline values: CDR1 SGHRS, CDR2 YFSETQ. The CDR3 length is 15 residues. V lost 2 bases and J lost 6; bases outside the gene matches: 7. The whole variable domain, remainder taken from reference TRBV5-1 and TRBJ2-1, is KAGVTQTPRYLIKTRGQQVTLSCSPISGHRSVSWYQQTPGQGLQFLFEYFSETQRNKGNFPGRFSGRQFSNSRSEMNVSTLELGDSALYLCASSLSGGGGNEQFFGPGTRLTVL.